This T cell receptor (beta chain) was recovered during a study of T cell responses to AZD1222 COVID-19 vaccine. The CDR3 has 14 residues. Germline assignment: CDR1 LGHDT and CDR2 YNNKEL (reference sequence). V lost 6 bases to trimming and J lost 1 base, with 10 bases between them. Concerning this clone itself: Its antigen is still unknown. The sample contains more than one DNA sequence encoding this CDR3.

The protocol was immunoSEQ multiplex PCR, while the TCRdb copy is restricted to in-frame clones and leaves out a portion. The sample has around 110,000 clones, 92% seen once. Study conclusions and caveats: Mostly white British, mostly female donors; authors suggested clonal diversity may be underestimated.

The J gene is TRBJ1-3, the V gene TRBV3-1 (or the pseudogene TRBV3-2); the D gene is possibly TRBD1 (5 bases). The sample in question was peripheral blood, obtained 28 days after the second AZD1222 dose. The TCR comes from an adult who received the AZD1222 COVID-19 vaccine. The CDR3 is CASSQRGSGNTIYF. The CDR3 DNA follows: TGTGCCAGCAGTCAAAGGGGTTCTGGAAACACCATATATTTT.